A selection of T cell receptor beta chains follows, all from one sample in a study of T cells in Graves' hyperthyroidism and ophthalmopathy. TCRdb reprocessed the multiplex PCR reads with MiXCR, giving one entry per CDR3 protein. The sample lists a few hundred thousand distinct CDR3 sequences, about a sixth occurring once. Sequencing was done on a sample of blood. These receptors were taken from a woman younger than 35 with Graves' hyperthyroidism. Each CDR3 is given with its conserved first and last residue. Each record gives: clone size, J gene, V gene, D gene, CDR3 protein, CDR3 DNA. D genes are given only for firm matches. Where a row states a size, it is once, few, many or the class of an expanded clone; other rows omit it.

size: many
J: TRBJ2-7
V: TRBV11-1
D: TRBD1
CDR3: CASSIGQGYEQYF
DNA: TGTGCCAGCAGCATAGGACAGGGCTACGAGCAGTACTTC

size: many
J: TRBJ1-2
V: TRBV20-1
D: -
CDR3: CSAIRGNDYGYTF
DNA: TGCAGTGCTATAAGAGGGAACGACTATGGCTACACCTTC

size: few
J: TRBJ2-3
V: TRBV19
D: TRBD1
CDR3: CASSNRGSTDTQYF
DNA: TGTGCCAGTAGTAACAGGGGAAGCACAGATACGCAGTATTTT

size: many
J: TRBJ1-1
V: TRBV12-3/TRBV12-4
D: -
CDR3: CASRPNGQHYTEAFF
DNA: TGTGCCAGCAGGCCCAATGGACAGCACTACACTGAAGCTTTCTTT

size: once
J: TRBJ1-1
V: TRBV11-3
D: TRBD1
CDR3: CASSYGTGTYEAFF
DNA: TGTGCCAGCAGCTACGGGACAGGGACATATGAAGCTTTCTTT

size: few
J: TRBJ2-4
V: TRBV20-1
D: -
CDR3: CSHPAYTGFGNIQYF
DNA: TGCAGCCACCCGGCCTACACGGGGTTTGGAAACATTCAGTACTTC

size: few
J: TRBJ1-1
V: TRBV7-9
D: -
CDR3: CASSVGRENTEAFF
DNA: TGTGCCAGCAGCGTGGGCCGGGAGAACACTGAAGCTTTCTTT

size: -
J: TRBJ2-3
V: TRBV24-1
D: TRBD2
CDR3: CATSDLTGGRDTQYF
DNA: TGTGCCACCAGTGATTTGACGGGAGGAAGAGATACGCAGTATTTT

size: few
J: TRBJ1-5
V: TRBV20-1
D: TRBD1
CDR3: CSAFKRGGENQPQHF
DNA: TGCAGTGCTTTCAAGCGAGGGGGCGAAAATCAGCCCCAGCATTTT

size: many
J: TRBJ2-1
V: TRBV28
D: TRBD1
CDR3: CASSPQEAGGREQFF
DNA: TGTGCCAGCAGTCCCCAGGAGGCAGGGGGCCGTGAGCAGTTCTTC

size: -
J: TRBJ2-3
V: TRBV7-9
D: -
CDR3: CASSPYGTDSTDTQYF
DNA: TGTGCCAGCAGCCCTTACGGGACGGATAGCACAGATACGCAGTATTTT

size: many
J: TRBJ2-1
V: TRBV20-1
D: TRBD2
CDR3: CSARETSGTNEQFF
DNA: TGCAGTGCTAGGGAGACTAGCGGCACCAATGAGCAGTTCTTC

size: many
J: TRBJ2-3
V: TRBV6-1
D: TRBD2
CDR3: CASCMGAGGVTDTQYF
DNA: TGTGCCAGCTGCATGGGAGCGGGAGGGGTAACAGATACGCAGTATTTT

size: few
J: TRBJ2-5
V: TRBV6-5
D: TRBD1
CDR3: CASSYSVSGLQGAQYF
DNA: TGTGCCAGCAGTTACTCCGTCAGCGGCCTTCAGGGGGCCCAGTACTTC

size: many
J: TRBJ1-1
V: TRBV6-1
D: -
CDR3: CASSEVWERNTEAFF
DNA: TGTGCCAGCAGTGAAGTATGGGAGAGGAACACTGAAGCTTTCTTT

size: many
J: TRBJ2-1
V: TRBV18
D: -
CDR3: CASSPPSRVKREFNNEQFF
DNA: TGTGCCAGCTCACCACCCTCTCGGGTCAAACGGGAGTTTAACAATGAGCAGTTCTTC

size: -
J: TRBJ2-7
V: TRBV3-1
D: TRBD1
CDR3: CASSQLTGGKGTYEQYF
DNA: TGTGCCAGCAGCCAACTGACAGGGGGGAAGGGAACCTACGAGCAGTACTTC

size: few
J: TRBJ1-6
V: TRBV5-1
D: -
CDR3: CASSLYAGGVNNSPLHF
DNA: TGCGCCAGCAGCTTGTACGCGGGGGGCGTCAATAATTCACCCCTCCACTTT

size: many
J: TRBJ2-7
V: TRBV7-2
D: -
CDR3: CASSLGMELYEQYF
DNA: TGTGCCAGCAGCTTGGGGATGGAGCTCTACGAGCAGTACTTC

size: -
J: TRBJ2-2
V: TRBV7-2
D: -
CDR3: CASSLSRQINTGELFF
DNA: TGTGCCAGCAGCTTAAGTCGACAGATCAACACCGGGGAGCTGTTTTTT

size: many
J: TRBJ1-1
V: TRBV20-1
D: -
CDR3: CSAREGLRSYEAFF
DNA: TGCAGTGCTAGAGAGGGTCTCCGATCTTATGAAGCTTTCTTT

size: many
J: TRBJ2-3
V: TRBV5-1
D: TRBD2
CDR3: CASSGSGSPDTQYF
DNA: TGCGCCAGCAGCGGTAGCGGGTCCCCAGATACGCAGTATTTT

size: few
J: TRBJ1-6
V: TRBV5-1
D: TRBD1
CDR3: CASSLSGRGHNSPLHF
DNA: TGCGCCAGCAGCTTGAGCGGGAGGGGGCATAATTCACCCCTCCACTTT

size: many
J: TRBJ1-1
V: TRBV2
D: -
CDR3: CASSQDREGNTEAFF
DNA: TGTGCCAGCAGCCAAGACAGAGAGGGAAACACTGAAGCTTTCTTT

size: many
J: TRBJ2-5
V: TRBV28
D: -
CDR3: CASSFLAGGAGETQYF
DNA: TGTGCCAGCAGTTTCTTAGCTGGGGGGGCTGGAGAGACCCAGTACTTC

size: few
J: TRBJ2-7
V: TRBV3-1
D: -
CDR3: CASSLAGPFADEQYF
DNA: TGTGCCAGCAGCCTCGCAGGACCGTTTGCGGACGAGCAGTACTTC

size: -
J: TRBJ2-1
V: TRBV7-3
D: -
CDR3: CASSLMASTNEQFF
DNA: TGTGCCAGCAGCTTAATGGCCTCTACCAATGAGCAGTTCTTC

size: many
J: TRBJ2-1
V: TRBV11-2
D: -
CDR3: CASSLEDSYNEQFF
DNA: TGTGCCAGCAGCTTAGAGGACAGCTACAATGAGCAGTTCTTC

size: many
J: TRBJ2-7
V: TRBV28
D: -
CDR3: CASSPVGVGEYEQYF
DNA: TGTGCCAGCAGTCCCGTTGGCGTGGGGGAGTACGAGCAGTACTTC

size: many
J: TRBJ2-7
V: TRBV3-1
D: TRBD2
CDR3: CASSRGVPSGTLSYEQYF
DNA: TGTGCCAGCAGCCGAGGGGTACCGAGCGGGACCCTATCCTACGAGCAGTACTTC

size: few
J: TRBJ2-7
V: TRBV6-1
D: -
CDR3: CASSSYHNYEQYF
DNA: TGTGCCAGCAGCAGCTACCACAATTACGAGCAGTACTTC

size: many
J: TRBJ2-5
V: TRBV6-1
D: -
CDR3: CASRPRAITPETQYF
DNA: TGTGCCAGCCGTCCCCGGGCCATCACCCCAGAGACCCAGTACTTC

size: -
J: TRBJ2-1
V: TRBV7-3
D: TRBD2
CDR3: CASSLTLPGGLGEQFF
DNA: TGTGCCAGCAGCTTAACGCTTCCGGGAGGTCTGGGTGAGCAGTTCTTC

size: many
J: TRBJ2-2
V: TRBV9
D: -
CDR3: CASSGIPGDPFF
DNA: TGTGCCAGCAGCGGAATACCGGGGGACCCGTTTTTT

size: many
J: TRBJ1-2
V: TRBV9
D: -
CDR3: CASSASGIAGYTF
DNA: TGTGCCAGCAGCGCCTCAGGGATAGCTGGCTACACCTTC

size: many
J: TRBJ2-7
V: TRBV2
D: -
CDR3: CASVRDKRTYEQYF
DNA: TGTGCCAGCGTACGGGACAAGCGGACCTACGAGCAGTACTTC

size: many
J: TRBJ2-7
V: TRBV28
D: TRBD1
CDR3: CASSLGQVVREQYF
DNA: TGTGCCAGTTCTCTAGGACAGGTAGTGAGGGAGCAGTACTTC

size: many
J: TRBJ2-5
V: TRBV24-1
D: TRBD1
CDR3: CATSASGQTQETQYF
DNA: TGTGCCACCAGTGCCTCGGGACAGACTCAAGAGACCCAGTACTTC

size: -
J: TRBJ1-2
V: TRBV5-6
D: TRBD1
CDR3: CASSPAATGGGGYTF
DNA: TGTGCCAGCAGCCCAGCGGCTACAGGGGGAGGTGGCTACACCTTC

size: many
J: TRBJ2-2
V: TRBV7-3
D: -
CDR3: CASSPLADTLTGELFF
DNA: TGTGCCAGCAGCCCGCTCGCGGACACCCTAACCGGGGAGCTGTTTTTT

size: -
J: TRBJ2-5
V: TRBV6-2/TRBV6-3
D: -
CDR3: CASIPGIQETQYF
DNA: TGTGCCAGCATTCCGGGGATCCAAGAGACCCAGTACTTC

size: many
J: TRBJ1-6
V: TRBV7-6
D: -
CDR3: CASSLNASRGRSANSPLHF
DNA: TGTGCCAGCAGCCTCAACGCTAGTAGGGGCAGGTCAGCCAATTCACCCCTCCACTTT

size: few
J: TRBJ2-1
V: TRBV19
D: -
CDR3: CASSENGQSSYNEQFF
DNA: TGTGCCAGTAGTGAAAACGGACAGAGCTCCTACAATGAGCAGTTCTTC

size: -
J: TRBJ2-7
V: TRBV7-2
D: -
CDR3: CASSYRTAYEQYF
DNA: TGTGCCAGCAGCTATCGGACGGCCTACGAGCAGTACTTC

size: few
J: TRBJ2-6
V: TRBV19
D: -
CDR3: CASSPEQVIGANVLTF
DNA: TGTGCCAGTAGTCCCGAACAGGTGATTGGGGCCAACGTCCTGACTTTC

size: -
J: TRBJ2-3
V: TRBV11-2
D: -
CDR3: CASSLEVPDTQYF
DNA: TGTGCCAGCAGCTTAGAGGTTCCAGATACGCAGTATTTT

size: -
J: TRBJ2-7
V: TRBV5-1
D: -
CDR3: CASSSTGTSSEQYF
DNA: TGCGCCAGCAGCTCAACCGGGACTTCCTCGGAGCAGTACTTC

size: few
J: TRBJ1-1
V: TRBV25-1
D: -
CDR3: CASSEKGLNTEAFF
DNA: TGTGCCAGCAGTGAAAAGGGGTTGAACACTGAAGCTTTCTTT

size: few
J: TRBJ2-1
V: TRBV7-9
D: TRBD2
CDR3: CASSALTALAGDPYNEQFF
DNA: TGTGCCAGCAGCGCCTTAACAGCATTAGCGGGAGACCCCTACAATGAGCAGTTCTTC

size: once
J: TRBJ2-2
V: TRBV12-3/TRBV12-4
D: TRBD2
CDR3: CASRGGGLNTGELFF
DNA: TGTGCCAGCAGGGGCGGGGGGCTGAACACCGGGGAGCTGTTTTTT

size: -
J: TRBJ1-1
V: TRBV12-5
D: -
CDR3: CASGEDLGQPFF
DNA: TGTGCTAGTGGCGAGGACCTAGGGCAACCTTTCTTT

size: many
J: TRBJ2-5
V: TRBV29-1
D: -
CDR3: CSVEKGSETQYF
DNA: TGCAGCGTTGAGAAAGGGTCAGAGACCCAGTACTTC

size: -
J: TRBJ2-1
V: TRBV11-2
D: -
CDR3: CASSLRQGLGREQFF
DNA: TGTGCCAGCAGCTTACGGCAGGGGCTGGGTCGGGAGCAGTTCTTC

size: few
J: TRBJ2-7
V: TRBV27
D: TRBD2
CDR3: CASSLLGLAGDYEQYF
DNA: TGTGCCAGCAGTTTATTGGGCCTAGCGGGTGACTACGAGCAGTACTTC

size: many
J: TRBJ1-1
V: TRBV7-2
D: -
CDR3: CASSLVTLQAFF
DNA: TGTGCCAGCAGCTTAGTCACCCTTCAAGCTTTCTTT

size: few
J: TRBJ2-2
V: TRBV7-2
D: -
CDR3: CASSLEGSSTGELFF
DNA: TGTGCCAGCAGCTTAGAGGGGAGTTCCACCGGGGAGCTGTTTTTT